The text below deals with one T cell receptor (beta chain). Its antigen remains unidentified. The sample is drawn from a study of graft-versus-host responses after intestinal transplantation. Germline CDR1 reads LGHNT; CDR2 reads FRNRAP. The CDR3 totals 15 residues. The junction had 4 bases not matched to a gene; V was cut back by 1 base and J by 7 bases. The protocol was immunoSEQ multiplex PCR, while the TCRdb copy is restricted to in-frame clones and leaves out a portion. The top ten clones hold about 8% of a sample with tens of thousands of clones, 80% to 95% of them seen once. This TCR derives from a human donor who was the organ donor for an intestinal transplant. This specimen was unstimulated CD8+ T cells sorted from spleen or lymph node cells, taken before transplant. The chain couples TRBV12-5 to TRBJ2-1, with 10 bases fitting TRBD2. Here the CDR3 DNA reads TGTGCTAGTGGTTTGGGAATAGCGGGAGGTAATGAGCAGTTCTTC. Encoded protein: CASGLGIAGGNEQFF.